Only a few counts were recorded for the clone carrying this T cell receptor beta chain. TCRdb used MiXCR to reprocess the reads, holding one entry per CDR3 protein. This table holds some 97,000 distinct CDR3 sequences, around 22% found once. This sample was included in a study of T cell repertoires in cytomegalovirus infection. This receptor was obtained from a human donor in good health (CMV status not recorded). Some clones in this sample may be carry-over from other donors' samples. Sequencing was performed on CD8+ T cells from PBMCs.

For the CDR3, the DNA is TGTGCCAGCAGATCCGTGAACACTGAAGCTTTCTTT. Translated: CASRSVNTEAFF. The chain has TRBV6-2 or TRBV6-3 and TRBJ1-1; D ambiguous. The germline V gene has CDR1 MNHEY and CDR2 SVGEGT. The CDR3 contains 12 residues. Between the trimmed V and J ends, which lost 6 bases and 0 bases, there was a span of 5 bases.